The 12 T cell receptor beta chains reported below all come from one sample, sequenced in a study of T cell responses to AZD1222 COVID-19 vaccine. Libraries were prepared by immunoSEQ multiplex PCR; TCRdb keeps only in-frame clonotypes and omits some of them. This table has 160,000 or so clones, roughly 90% appearing once. The sample here was peripheral blood, taken 28 days after the second AZD1222 dose. All receptors derive from an adult who received the AZD1222 COVID-19 vaccine.

This clone was detected a few times. The rearrangement joins TRBV14 to TRBJ1-4, with TRBD1 matching 7 bases. CDR3 size: 16 residues. V trimming: 1 base; J trimming: 3 bases; junction bases outside the gene matches: 5. Germline values: CDR1 SGHDN, CDR2 FVKESK. DNA of the CDR3: TGTGCCAGCAGCCAAGCTACCGGACAGGCTAATGAAAAACTGTTTTTT. Amino acid sequence: CASSQATGQANEKLFF.

The V gene is TRBV7-8, the J gene TRBJ1-6; D is possibly TRBD1 (6 bases). This CDR3 contains 15 residues. From germline, CDR1 is SGHVS and CDR2 FQNEAQ. Trimming pared 1 base from V and 6 bases from J, leaving 10 bases between. Written as DNA, the CDR3 is TGTGCCAGCAGCTTAGTTCTGGGGGCTAATTCACCCCTCCACTTT. Its translation is CASSLVLGANSPLHF.

The chain couples TRBV28 to TRBJ1-5; tentatively, D is TRBD1 (5 bases). CDR1 MDHEN and CDR2 SYDVKM come from the germline V gene. The CDR3 length is 13 residues. The V end was cut by 7 bases, the J end by 7 bases, with 14 bases between. The CDR3 DNA follows: TGTGCCAGCAATGTGCAGGGATGGCAGCCCCAGCATTTT. Its translation: CASNVQGWQPQHF.

The J gene is TRBJ2-5, the V gene TRBV23-1; no reliable D call. TRBV23-1 is an ORF; its function is uncertain. This CDR3 has 15 amino acids. Between the trimmed V and J ends, which lost 0 bases and 3 bases, there was a span of 11 bases. CDR3 bases: TGCGCCAGCAGTCAATCGTGGCGGTGGGAAGAGACCCAGTACTTC. It specifies CASSQSWRWEETQYF.

The chain combines TRBV7-9 with TRBJ2-1, with 8 positions matching TRBD2. Unmatched junction bases numbered 9, after V lost 1 base and J lost 4 bases. In germline, CDR1 is SEHNR, CDR2 FQNEAQ (reference sequence). The CDR3 is 17 amino acids. The CDR3 sequence is CASSLDWVGREYNEQFF. In nucleotides, the CDR3 is TGTGCCAGCAGCTTAGACTGGGTCGGGAGGGAGTACAATGAGCAGTTCTTC.

The chain employs TRBV13 and TRBJ1-4, with D possibly matching TRBD1 (5 bases). Germline V CDR1 and CDR2: PRHDT, FYEKMQ (reference sequence). V was clipped by 5 bases and J by 4 bases, with 23 bases between them. This CDR3 is 18 amino acids long. The CDR3, as DNA: TGTGCCAGCAGCCGTGGGAGAGGGGTGGATTCTAATAATGAAAAACTGTTTTTT. Amino acid sequence: CASSRGRGVDSNNEKLFF.

This chain links TRBV6-5 with TRBJ1-2; 8 bases match TRBD1. This CDR3 is 12 amino acids long. V trimming: 8 bases; J trimming: 6 bases; junction bases outside the gene matches: 5. Germline assignment: CDR1 MNHEY and CDR2 SVGAGI. The CDR3 reads CASGQGSNGYTF. In DNA form, the CDR3 reads TGTGCCAGCGGACAGGGAAGTAATGGCTACACCTTC.

The chain couples TRBV19 to TRBJ1-6, with TRBD1 as a possible D gene (5 bases). The CDR3 loop spans 16 amino acids. V lost 1 base to trimming and J lost 6 bases, with 13 bases between them. Germline assignment: CDR1 LNHDA and CDR2 SQIVND (reference sequence). The CDR3: CASSIATEITNSPLHF. DNA of the CDR3: TGTGCCAGTAGTATAGCGACAGAGATAACTAATTCACCCCTCCACTTT.

The J gene is TRBJ2-1, the V gene TRBV18, with D possibly TRBD1 on 5 matching bases. This CDR3 is built from 14 residues. Germline V gives CDR1 KGHSH, CDR2 LQKENI. V was shortened by 4 bases and J by 5 bases, with 12 bases between the two germline ends. CDR3 DNA sequence: TGTGCCAGCTCACTCGACAGAAGGGACAATGAGCAGTTCTTC. Translating gives CASSLDRRDNEQFF. Combining the CDR3 with reference TRBV18 and TRBJ2-1 gives the whole variable domain NAGVMQNPRHLVRRRGQEARLRCSPMKGHSHVYWYRQLPEEGLKFMVYLQKENIIDESGMPKERFSAEFPKEGPSILRIQQVVRGDSAAYFCASSLDRRDNEQFFGPGTRLTVL.

This rearrangement joins TRBV24-1 to TRBJ1-2; TRBD1 might be the D (6 bases). CDR3 length: 14 residues. Germline V lookup: CDR1 KGHDR, CDR2 SFDVKD. The V end was cut by 2 bases, the J end by 2 bases, with 8 bases between. Here the CDR3 reads CATSDWTVNYGYTF. The DNA for the CDR3 is TGTGCCACCAGTGATTGGACAGTAAACTATGGCTACACCTTC.

This sequence joins TRBV28 and TRBJ2-7; D is uncertain. Germline V lookup: CDR1 MDHEN, CDR2 SYDVKM. The CDR3 contains 14 residues. The V and J ends lost 1 base and 2 bases respectively, with 9 bases between them. The CDR3 DNA is TGTGCCAGCAGTTTATCGGACGGAGCCTACGAGCAGTACTTC. Translation: CASSLSDGAYEQYF.

The chain links TRBV5-1 to TRBJ2-3; 8 nucleotides align to TRBD2. The CDR3 sequence is 15 residues long. The germline gives CDR1 SGHRS, CDR2 YFSETQ. The trim removed 6 bases at V and 4 bases at J, leaving 10 bases unmatched. The CDR3 DNA sequence: TGCGCCAGCACGGGATCCGGGAGGGCGGCAGATACGCAGTATTTT. Its translation: CASTGSGRAADTQYF.